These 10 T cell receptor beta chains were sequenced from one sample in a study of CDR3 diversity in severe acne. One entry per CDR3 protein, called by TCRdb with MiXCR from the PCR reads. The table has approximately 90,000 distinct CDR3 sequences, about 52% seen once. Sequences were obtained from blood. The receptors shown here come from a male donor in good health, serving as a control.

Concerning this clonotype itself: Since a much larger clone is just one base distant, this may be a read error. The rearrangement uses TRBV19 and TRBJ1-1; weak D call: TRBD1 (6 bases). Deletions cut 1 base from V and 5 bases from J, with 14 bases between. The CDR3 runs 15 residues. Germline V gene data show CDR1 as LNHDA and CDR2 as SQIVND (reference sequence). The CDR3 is CASSIGDGGRTEAFF. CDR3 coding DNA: TGTGCCAGTAGTATAGGCGACGGGGGCCGGACTGAAGCTTTCTTT.

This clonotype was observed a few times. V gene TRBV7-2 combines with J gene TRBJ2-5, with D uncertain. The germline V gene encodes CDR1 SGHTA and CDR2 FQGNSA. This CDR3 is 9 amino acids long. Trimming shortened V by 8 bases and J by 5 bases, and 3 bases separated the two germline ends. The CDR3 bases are TGTGCCAGCGGGGAGACCCAGTACTTC. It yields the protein CASGETQYF.

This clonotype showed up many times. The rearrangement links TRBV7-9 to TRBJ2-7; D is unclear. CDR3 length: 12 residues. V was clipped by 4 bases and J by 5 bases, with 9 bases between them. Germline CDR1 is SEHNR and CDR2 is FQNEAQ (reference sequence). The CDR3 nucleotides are TGTGCCAGCAGCTCTGGGGTACACGAGCAGTACTTC. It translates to CASSSGVHEQYF.

The CDR3 DNA reads TGCGCCAGCAGCTTGGGAGACAGGGGGCCTTCCTACGAGCAGTACTTC. This translates into CASSLGDRGPSYEQYF. The chain joins TRBV5-1 to TRBJ2-7; the match to TRBD1 covers 10 bases. The V and J ends lost 0 bases and 1 base, in that order; junction bases with no gene match: 4. The CDR3 is made up of 16 amino acids. From germline, CDR1 is SGHRS and CDR2 YFSETQ.

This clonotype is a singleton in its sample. In DNA, the CDR3 is TGTGCTAGTGGTGAGACCGATCAGCCCCAGCATTTT. Protein: CASGETDQPQHF. The J gene is TRBJ1-5, the V gene TRBV12-5; D call uncertain. CDR3 length: 12 residues. Per germline, CDR1 LGHNT and CDR2 FRNRAP. The V end was cut by 5 bases, the J end by 5 bases, with 7 bases between.

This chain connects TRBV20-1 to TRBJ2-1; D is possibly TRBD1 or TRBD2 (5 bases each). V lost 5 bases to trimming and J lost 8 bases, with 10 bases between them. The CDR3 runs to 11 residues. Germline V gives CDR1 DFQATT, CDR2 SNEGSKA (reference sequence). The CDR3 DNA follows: TGCAGTGCTGGGGGTGCCTATGAGCAGTTCTTC. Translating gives CSAGGAYEQFF.

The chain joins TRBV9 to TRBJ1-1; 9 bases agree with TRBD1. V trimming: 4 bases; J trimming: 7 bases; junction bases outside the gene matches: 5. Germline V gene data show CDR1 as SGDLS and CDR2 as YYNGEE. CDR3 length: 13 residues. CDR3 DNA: TGTGCCAGCAGCAAACAGGGGGCCGGTGAAGCTTTCTTT. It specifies CASSKQGAGEAFF.

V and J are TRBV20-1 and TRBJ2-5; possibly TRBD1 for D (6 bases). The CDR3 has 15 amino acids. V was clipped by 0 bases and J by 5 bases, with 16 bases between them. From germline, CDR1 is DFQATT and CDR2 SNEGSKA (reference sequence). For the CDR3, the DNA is TGCAGTGCTAGAGATACAGGGCGATCAAAGGAGACCCAGTACTTC. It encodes CSARDTGRSKETQYF.

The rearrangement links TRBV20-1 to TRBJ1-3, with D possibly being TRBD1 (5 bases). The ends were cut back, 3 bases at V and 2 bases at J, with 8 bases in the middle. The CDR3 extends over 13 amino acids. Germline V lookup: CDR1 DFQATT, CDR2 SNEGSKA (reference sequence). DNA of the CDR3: TGCAGTGCTAGGTGGGGCCCTGGAAACACCATATATTTT. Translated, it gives CSARWGPGNTIYF.

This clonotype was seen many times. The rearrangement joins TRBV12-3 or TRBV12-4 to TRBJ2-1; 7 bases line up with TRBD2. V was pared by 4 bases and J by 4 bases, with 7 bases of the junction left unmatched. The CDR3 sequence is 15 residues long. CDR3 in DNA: TGTGCCAGCAGTTCCCCGGGGACTACTTACAATGAGCAGTTCTTC. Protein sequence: CASSSPGTTYNEQFF.